This passage covers 7 T cell receptor beta chains from one sample sequenced in a study of cytomegalovirus exposure and HLA in healthy donors. 13 Jbeta primers and 60 Vbeta primers were used for the PCR. Some clones are missing from TCRdb's copy, which holds only in-frame ones; the method was immunoSEQ multiplex PCR. The record lists about 160,000 clones, of which the ten most abundant hold 1.3%. The sample consisted of PBMCs. All receptors come from a woman aged 55-75 years in good health and CMV-seronegative.

The rearrangement uses TRBV5-1 and TRBJ1-5, with D unclear. V was trimmed by 0 bases and J by 7 bases, leaving 11 bases between them. This CDR3 has 14 amino acids. Germline CDR1 SGHRS, CDR2 YFSETQ. CDR3 in amino acids: CASSLGKEGQPQHF. The CDR3 DNA is TGCGCCAGCAGCTTGGGAAAGGAGGGACAGCCCCAGCATTTT.

V usage is TRBV10-3 and J usage is TRBJ1-5; 7 nucleotides match TRBD1. Germline V gene sequence: CDR1 ENHRY, CDR2 SYGVKD. CDR3 length equals 15 residues. V lost 2 bases, J lost 5 bases, and 6 bases stayed unmatched. DNA of the CDR3: TGTGCCATCAGTGAGGTCGGCAGGGGGGATCAGCCCCAGCATTTT. This codes for CAISEVGRGDQPQHF.

This chain connects TRBV10-3 to TRBJ2-5; 8 nucleotides match TRBD2. Germline-derived CDR1 and CDR2 are ENHRY and SYGVKD. V dropped 4 bases and J dropped 1; count of bases not matched to a gene: 11. The CDR3 consists of 17 residues. The DNA of the CDR3 is TGTGCCATCAGTGGACCGACTAAGCGGGGGAGCCAAGAGACCCAGTACTTC. It yields the protein CAISGPTKRGSQETQYF.

The V call is TRBV7-6, the J call TRBJ2-7, with 10 bases that match TRBD2. J lost 2 bases, V lost 1 base, and 5 bases had no gene match. The CDR3 consists of 16 residues. CDR1 and CDR2 from the germline V gene are SGHVS and FNYEAQ. CDR3 bases: TGTGCCAGCAGCTTAGATGCAGCGGGGGGGACCTACGAGCAGTACTTC. Protein: CASSLDAAGGTYEQYF.

The V call is TRBV9, the J call TRBJ1-1, with D possibly matching TRBD1 (6 bases). The germline CDR1 and CDR2 sequences are SGDLS and YYNGEE. This CDR3 contains 15 residues. V was pared by 0 bases and J by 5 bases, with 14 bases between. The CDR3 spells CASSVGGLGETEAFF. In DNA, the CDR3 is TGTGCCAGCAGCGTAGGGGGGCTAGGAGAGACTGAAGCTTTCTTT.

The V call is TRBV14, the J call TRBJ1-2; TRBD1 agrees at 7 bases. This CDR3 is built from 15 residues. J gave up 6 bases and V 1 base, and 8 bases lay outside the gene matches. In germline, CDR1 is SGHDN, CDR2 FVKESK. Here the CDR3 DNA reads TGTGCCAGCAGCCAAGTAGTCGGTCAGGGGGATGGCTACACCTTC. Translation gives CASSQVVGQGDGYTF.

The chain uses TRBV7-3 and TRBJ2-5, with a weak D call TRBD2 (6 bases). The V gene's germline CDR1 is SGHTA and CDR2 FQGTGA. Trimming took off 8 bases at V and 2 bases at J, with 21 bases between the two ends. This CDR3 region has 16 residues. The CDR3 DNA is TGTGCCAGCTCGATCTCGGGCAACCGGGGGCAAGAGACCCAGTACTTC. This translates into CASSISGNRGQETQYF.